This record concerns one T cell receptor beta chain sequence. The antigen remains unidentified. This CDR3 contains 16 residues. V was clipped by 5 bases and J by 2 bases, with 18 bases between them. Per germline, CDR1 MDHEN and CDR2 SYDVKM. Profiling relied on immunoSEQ multiplex PCR, and the TCRdb table lists in-frame clones only, not all of them. The table records about 92,000 clones, 88% of them present only once. The data derive from a study of T cell responses to AZD1222 COVID-19 vaccine. Study-wide results and caveats: Two doses of AZD1222 preceded a rise in Spike-specific TCR breadth and depth. Clonal diversity may have been underestimated, and the donors were mostly white British, with more females than males. The CD4 TCRs associated with vaccination extended across spike and predominated at 160-218 and 743-854.

The rearrangement links TRBV28 to TRBJ1-1; D call uncertain. The source was peripheral blood, collected on day 0 of MenACWY control vaccination. This clonotype was sampled from an adult in good health. The CDR3 loop is CASSVTSGRTNTEAFF. The CDR3, as DNA: TGTGCCAGCAGTGTCACTTCCGGCAGAACCAACACTGAAGCTTTCTTT.